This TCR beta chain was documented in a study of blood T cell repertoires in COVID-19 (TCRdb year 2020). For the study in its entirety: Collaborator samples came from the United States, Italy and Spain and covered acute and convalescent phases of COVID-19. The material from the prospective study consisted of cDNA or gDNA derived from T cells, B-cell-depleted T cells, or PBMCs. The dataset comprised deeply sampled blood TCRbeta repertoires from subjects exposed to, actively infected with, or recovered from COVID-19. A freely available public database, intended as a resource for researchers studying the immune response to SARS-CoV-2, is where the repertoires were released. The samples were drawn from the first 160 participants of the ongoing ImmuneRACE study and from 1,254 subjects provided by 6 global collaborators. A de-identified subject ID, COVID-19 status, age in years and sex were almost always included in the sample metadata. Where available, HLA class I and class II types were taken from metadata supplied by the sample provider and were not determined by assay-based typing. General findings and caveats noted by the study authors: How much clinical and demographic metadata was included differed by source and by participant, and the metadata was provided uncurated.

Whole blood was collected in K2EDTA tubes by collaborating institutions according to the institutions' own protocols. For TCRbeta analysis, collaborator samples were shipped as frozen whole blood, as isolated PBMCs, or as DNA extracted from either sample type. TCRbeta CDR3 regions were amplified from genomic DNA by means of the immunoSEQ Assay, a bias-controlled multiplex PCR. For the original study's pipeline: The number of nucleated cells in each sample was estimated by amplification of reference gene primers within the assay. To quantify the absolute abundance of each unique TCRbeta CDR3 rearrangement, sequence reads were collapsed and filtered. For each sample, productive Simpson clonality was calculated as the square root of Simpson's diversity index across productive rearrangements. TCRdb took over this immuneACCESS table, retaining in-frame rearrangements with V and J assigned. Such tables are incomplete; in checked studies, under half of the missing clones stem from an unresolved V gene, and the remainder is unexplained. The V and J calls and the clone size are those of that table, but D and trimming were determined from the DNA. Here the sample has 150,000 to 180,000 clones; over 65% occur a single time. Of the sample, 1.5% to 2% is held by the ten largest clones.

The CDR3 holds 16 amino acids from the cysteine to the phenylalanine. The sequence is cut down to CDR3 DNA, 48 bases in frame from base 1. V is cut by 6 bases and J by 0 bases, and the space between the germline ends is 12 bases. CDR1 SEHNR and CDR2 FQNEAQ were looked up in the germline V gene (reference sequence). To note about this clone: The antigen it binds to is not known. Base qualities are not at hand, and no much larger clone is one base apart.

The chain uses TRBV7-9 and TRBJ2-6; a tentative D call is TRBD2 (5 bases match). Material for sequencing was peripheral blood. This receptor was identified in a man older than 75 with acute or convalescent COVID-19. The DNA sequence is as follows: TGTGCCAGCAGGCCCCCGGGGATCTCTGGGGCCAACGTCCTGACTTTC. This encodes CASRPPGISGANVLTF.